Each of the 6 T cell receptor beta chains below was sequenced from the same sample in a study of CD8 T cells in Susac syndrome. An amount of RNA that ranged from 0.5 to 1 ug was reverse transcribed with random hexamers. TCRdb reanalysed the immunoSEQ multiplex PCR reads using MiXCR and keeps one entry per CDR3 protein. The sample lists 95,000 to 150,000 distinct CDR3 sequences; around 96% were seen once. Sequenced input: CD8+ T cells from PBMCs. These receptors all stem from a human donor with Susac syndrome.

The chain has TRBV7-6 and TRBJ2-3, with a weak D call TRBD2 (6 bases). The V gene lost 5 bases and the J gene lost 2 bases, with 20 bases spanning the gap. CDR1 and CDR2 from the germline V gene are SGHVS and FNYEAQ. The CDR3 sequence is 17 residues long. The CDR3 coding sequence is TGTGCCAGCAGCCCGCCATCGGGGACTCTCTCCACAGATACGCAGTATTTT. Translation: CASSPPSGTLSTDTQYF.

This chain links TRBV21-1 with TRBJ2-7; no check of the table's D call, TRBD1, against the DNA was made. TRBV21-1 is an annotated pseudogene. CDR3 length: 15 residues. The CDR3 reads CASSKRGPIECEQYF. CDR3 nucleotide sequence: TGTGCCAGCAGCAAAAGGGGGCCGATTGAATGCGAGCAGTACTTC.

The CDR3 loop reads CASSINAAGSEKLFF. In DNA form, the CDR3 reads TGTGCCAGCAGTATTAACGCCGCGGGGAGTGAAAAACTGTTTTTT. The chain uses TRBV27 and TRBJ1-4; the D is unclear. The CDR3 contains 15 residues. V lost 5 bases and J 7 bases, leaving 17 bases between the germline ends. Germline lookup yields CDR1 MNHEY and CDR2 SMNVEV (reference sequence).

The chain combines TRBV7-9 with TRBJ1-3; the D is unclear. V lost 11 bases and J 0 bases, leaving 8 bases between the germline ends. This CDR3 is 12 amino acids long. Germline V gene lookup returns CDR1 SEHNR and CDR2 FQNEAQ (reference sequence). DNA for the CDR3: TGTGCCCGGGAAGGCTCTGGAAACACCATATATTTT. Amino acid sequence: CAREGSGNTIYF.

The chain carries TRBV7-9 and TRBJ1-4, with D possibly matching TRBD1 (6 bases). The germline V and J ends were trimmed by 5 bases and 4 bases, with 11 bases remaining between them. Per the germline V gene, CDR1 is SEHNR and CDR2 is FQNEAQ (reference sequence). This CDR3 has 14 residues. The chain's CDR3 is CASSRGPRNEKLFF. The CDR3 region has the DNA TGTGCCAGCAGCCGGGGGCCACGTAATGAAAAACTGTTTTTT.

This clonotype was counted a single time. The CDR3 sequence: CASSLDPGPNEKLFF. CDR3 nucleotides: TGCGCCAGCAGCTTGGATCCAGGACCTAATGAAAAACTGTTTTTT. The chain uses TRBV5-1 and TRBJ1-4; D is unclear. The V end was cut by 0 bases, the J end by 3 bases, with 9 bases between. In germline, CDR1 is SGHRS, CDR2 YFSETQ. The CDR3 contains 15 residues. The variable domain in full, completed from reference TRBV5-1 and TRBJ1-4, reads KAGVTQTPRYLIKTRGQQVTLSCSPISGHRSVSWYQQTPGQGLQFLFEYFSETQRNKGNFPGRFSGRQFSNSRSEMNVSTLELGDSALYLCASSLDPGPNEKLFFGSGTQLSVL.